The subject of this entry is one T cell receptor (beta chain). What it binds is unknown. PCR primers comprised 60 Vbeta and 13 Jbeta primers. Libraries were prepared by immunoSEQ multiplex PCR; TCRdb keeps only in-frame clonotypes and omits some of them. This sample carries some 170,000 clones, 80% to 90% of them seen once, and the ten largest clones take roughly 5.2%. The data belong to a study of cytomegalovirus exposure and HLA in healthy donors. Study-wide results and limits: Fewer than 200 TCR beta chains were listed as cytomegalovirus-associated. For most TCR beta V segments, an earlier analysis put the productive rate at about 87% or about 30% of the time.

V gave up 0 bases and J gave up 0 bases, with 8 bases separating them. There are 16 residues in the CDR3. Germline CDR1 and CDR2: MNHEY and SVGAGI. The source material was PBMCs. This TCR was sampled from a young woman in good health and CMV-seropositive. The chain uses TRBV6-5 and TRBJ2-2, with a tentative D call TRBD1 (5 bases). The CDR3 spells CASSYSSRANTGELFF. CDR3 bases: TGTGCCAGCAGTTACTCGTCCAGGGCGAACACCGGGGAGCTGTTTTTT.